The 4 T cell receptor beta chains reported below all come from one sample, sequenced in a study of T cell changes during pregnancy in multiple sclerosis. Profiling relied on immunoSEQ multiplex PCR, and the TCRdb table lists in-frame clones only, not all of them. The sample holds about 120,000 clones, around 90% seen once. The source was peripheral blood, collected in the third trimester of pregnancy. These receptors were obtained from a female donor with multiple sclerosis, enrolled in a pregnancy study.

V and J are TRBV27 and TRBJ2-1, with a possible D match to TRBD2 (5 bases). Germline lookup yields CDR1 MNHEY and CDR2 SMNVEV (reference sequence). Trimming pared 0 bases from V and 4 bases from J, leaving 13 bases between. This CDR3 spans 16 amino acids. The CDR3 DNA reads TGTGCCAGCAGTTTATCTGCGGGCCAATTATACAATGAGCAGTTCTTC. This gives the protein CASSLSAGQLYNEQFF.

V usage is TRBV6-1 and J usage is TRBJ1-5; no definite D call. The germline gives CDR1 MNHNS, CDR2 SASEGT. The CDR3 is 13 residues long. V lost 8 bases, J lost 1 base, and 9 bases lay in between. This CDR3 is CASQYGSNQPQHF. The CDR3 DNA reads TGTGCCAGCCAGTACGGGAGCAATCAGCCCCAGCATTTT.

V gene TRBV2 combines with J gene TRBJ2-1; 12 bases fit TRBD2. Per germline, CDR1 SNHLY and CDR2 FYNNEI. V lost 7 bases, J lost 5 bases, and 6 bases stayed unmatched. CDR3 size: 15 residues. CDR3 bases: TGTGCCAGCAATCGACTAGCGGGGGCCGACAATGAGCAGTTCTTC. This gives the protein CASNRLAGADNEQFF. The full variable domain, its missing parts supplied by reference TRBV2 and TRBJ2-1, is EPEVTQTPSHQVTQMGQEVILRCVPISNHLYFYWYRQILGQKVEFLVSFYNNEISEKSEIFDDQFSVERPDGSNFTLKIRSTKLEDSAMYFCASNRLAGADNEQFFGPGTRLTVL.

This clone was observed a single time. V gene TRBV27 combines with J gene TRBJ1-1, with TRBD1 matching over 9 bases. The CDR3 covers 15 residues. Unmatched junction bases numbered 2, after V lost 2 bases and J lost 1 base. CDR1 is MNHEY, CDR2 SMNVEV, per germline (reference sequence). The DNA of the CDR3 is TGTGCCAGCAGTTTAGTGGGACAGGGGAACACTGAAGCTTTCTTT. It encodes CASSLVGQGNTEAFF.